These 4 T cell receptor beta chains share one sample of origin, sequenced in a study of spatial heterogeneity in lung cancer. Regarding time point: sample taken at primary tumor resection. Unsorted tumor, nontumor lung tissue or cryopreserved PBMC supplied the whole RNA. TCRdb processed the 5' RACE reads anew with MiXCR; each CDR3 protein has one entry. The data hold tens of thousands of distinct CDR3 sequences, with roughly 7.9% observed a single time. Specimen: PBMCs, collected at surgery. The receptors stem from a female donor with early-stage non-small cell lung cancer.

This clonotype came up many times. The chain joins TRBV10-3 to TRBJ2-2, with TRBD1 matching over 9 bases. Germline loops: CDR1 ENHRY, CDR2 SYGVKD. Trimming took 0 bases from V and 4 from J; bases not matched to a gene: 9. This CDR3 contains 18 residues. CDR3 nucleotide sequence: TGTGCCATCAGTGAGTCATTATCCGGGACAGGGATCACCGGGGAGCTGTTTTTT. Translated: CAISESLSGTGITGELFF.

The chain links TRBV6-1 to TRBJ2-5; D unresolved. Trimming pared 5 bases from V and 0 bases from J, leaving 13 bases between. Per the germline V gene, CDR1 is MNHNS and CDR2 is SASEGT. The CDR3 spans 15 residues. The DNA for the CDR3 is TGTGCCAGCAGTTCCCTACCACAGTACCAAGAGACCCAGTACTTC. It codes for CASSSLPQYQETQYF.

In this sample, this clonotype turned up many times. This chain uses TRBV2 with TRBJ1-6; 9 nucleotides match TRBD1. This CDR3 contains 15 residues. CDR1 is SNHLY and CDR2 is FYNNEI in the germline V gene. The V gene end was trimmed by 6 bases and the J gene end by 9 bases; junction bases not matched to a gene: 9. The CDR3 spells CASRDGTGSVSPLHF. In DNA form, the CDR3 reads TGTGCCAGCAGAGATGGGACAGGGTCGGTTTCACCCCTCCACTTT.

This clonotype came up many times. This chain uses TRBV18 with TRBJ2-3; D remains ambiguous. Germline CDR1 KGHSH, CDR2 LQKENI. V dropped 3 bases and J dropped 3 bases, with 1 base sitting between them. The CDR3 length is 11 residues. In DNA, the CDR3 is TGTGCCAGCTCACCTACAGATACGCAGTATTTT. Translated: CASSPTDTQYF.